This TCR beta chain is drawn from a study of T cell responses to AZD1222 COVID-19 vaccine. Study-level points and caveats: Among the donors, most were white British and more were female, and clonal diversity was possibly underestimated. Unmutated variant regions are reportedly targeted by nearly half of spike-specific TCRs.

Trimming took 4 bases from V and 3 from J; bases not matched to a gene: 5. CDR3 length: 15 amino acids. Germline CDR1 is LGHDT and CDR2 is YNNKEL (reference sequence). Sequencing was performed with immunoSEQ multiplex PCR; in TCRdb, only in-frame clones are kept and a portion is missing. This table holds about 110,000 clones, about nine tenths found once. Comments on this clone: Its matching antigen is unknown.

Sequencing was performed on peripheral blood, taken on day 0 of MenACWY control vaccination. The chain has TRBV3-1 (or the pseudogene TRBV3-2) and TRBJ2-1; 8 positions agree with TRBD2. This sequence originates from an adult in good health. The CDR3 region is CASSPTGGGYNEQFF. The CDR3 DNA reads TGTGCCAGCAGCCCCACCGGGGGGGGCTACAATGAGCAGTTCTTC.